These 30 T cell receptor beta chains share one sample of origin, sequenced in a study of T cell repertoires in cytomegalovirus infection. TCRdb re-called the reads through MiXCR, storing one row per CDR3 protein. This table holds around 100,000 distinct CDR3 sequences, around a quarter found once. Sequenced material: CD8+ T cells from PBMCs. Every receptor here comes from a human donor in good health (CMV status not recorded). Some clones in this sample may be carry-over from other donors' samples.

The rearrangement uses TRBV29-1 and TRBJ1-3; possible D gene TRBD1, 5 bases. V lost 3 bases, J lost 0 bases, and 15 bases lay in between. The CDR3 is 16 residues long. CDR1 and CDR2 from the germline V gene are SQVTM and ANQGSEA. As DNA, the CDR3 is TGCAGCGTTGACTCCGGGACGGACAACTCTGGAAACACCATATATTTT. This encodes CSVDSGTDNSGNTIYF.

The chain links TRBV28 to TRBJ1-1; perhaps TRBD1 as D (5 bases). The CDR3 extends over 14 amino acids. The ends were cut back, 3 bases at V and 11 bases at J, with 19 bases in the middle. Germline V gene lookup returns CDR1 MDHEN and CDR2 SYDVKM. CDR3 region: CASSLWDGDFYAFF. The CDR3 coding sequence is TGTGCCAGCAGTTTGTGGGACGGGGACTTTTACGCTTTCTTT.

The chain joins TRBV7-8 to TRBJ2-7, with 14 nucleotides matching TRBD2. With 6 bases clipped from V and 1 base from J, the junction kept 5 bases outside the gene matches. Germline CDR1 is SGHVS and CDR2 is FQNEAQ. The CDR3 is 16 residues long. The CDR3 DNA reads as TGTGCCAGCAGTCCCGGGACTAGCGGGGGTTCCTACGAGCAGTACTTC. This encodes CASSPGTSGGSYEQYF.

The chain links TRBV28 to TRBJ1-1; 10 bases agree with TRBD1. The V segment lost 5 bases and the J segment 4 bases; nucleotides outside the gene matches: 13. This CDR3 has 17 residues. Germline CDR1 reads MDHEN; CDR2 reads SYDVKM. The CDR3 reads CASSLSRWDRGGTEAFF. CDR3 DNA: TGTGCCAGCAGTCTTAGCCGGTGGGACAGGGGTGGCACTGAAGCTTTCTTT.

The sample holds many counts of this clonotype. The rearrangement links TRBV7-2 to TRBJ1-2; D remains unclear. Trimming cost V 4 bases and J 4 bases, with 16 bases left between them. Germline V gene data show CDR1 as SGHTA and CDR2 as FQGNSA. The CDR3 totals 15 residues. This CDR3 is CASSSPWPATYGYTF. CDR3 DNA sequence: TGTGCCAGCAGCTCACCTTGGCCCGCGACCTATGGCTACACCTTC.

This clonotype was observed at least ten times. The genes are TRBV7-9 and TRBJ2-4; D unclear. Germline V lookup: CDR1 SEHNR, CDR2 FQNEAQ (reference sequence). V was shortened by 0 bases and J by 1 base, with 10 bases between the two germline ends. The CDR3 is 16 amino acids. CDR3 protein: CASSLASGMAKNIQYF. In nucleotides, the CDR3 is TGTGCCAGCAGCTTAGCGTCTGGGATGGCCAAAAACATTCAGTACTTC.

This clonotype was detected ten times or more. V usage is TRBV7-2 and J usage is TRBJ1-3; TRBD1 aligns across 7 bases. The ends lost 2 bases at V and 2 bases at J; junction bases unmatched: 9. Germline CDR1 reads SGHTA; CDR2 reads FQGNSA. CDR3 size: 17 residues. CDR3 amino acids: CASSLSPGQAAGNTIYF. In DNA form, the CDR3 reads TGTGCCAGCAGCTTAAGCCCCGGACAGGCAGCTGGAAACACCATATATTTT. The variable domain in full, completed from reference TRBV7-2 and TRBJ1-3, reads GAGVSQSPSNKVTEKGKDVELRCDPISGHTALYWYRQSLGQGLEFLIYFQGNSAPDKSGLPSDRFSAERTGGSVSTLTIQRTQQEDSAVYLCASSLSPGQAAGNTIYFGEGSWLTVV.

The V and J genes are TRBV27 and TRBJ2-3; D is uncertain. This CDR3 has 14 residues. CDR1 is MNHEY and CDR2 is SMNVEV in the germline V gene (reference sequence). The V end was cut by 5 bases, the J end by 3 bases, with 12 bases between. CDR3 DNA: TGTGCCAGCAGTCGGGTGATGGCGACAGATACGCAGTATTTT. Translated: CASSRVMATDTQYF.

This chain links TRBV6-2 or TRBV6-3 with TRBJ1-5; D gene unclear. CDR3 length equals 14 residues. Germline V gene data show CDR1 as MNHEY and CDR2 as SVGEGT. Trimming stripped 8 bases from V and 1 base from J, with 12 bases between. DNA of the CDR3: TGTGCCAGCGAAGGGATTCGGAGCAATCAGCCCCAGCATTTT. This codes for CASEGIRSNQPQHF.

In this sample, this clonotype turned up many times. DNA for the CDR3: TGTGCCAGCAGCTCCTTAGCGGGAGGCGGGTACAATGAGCAGTTCTTC. It codes for CASSSLAGGGYNEQFF. The chain combines TRBV7-8 with TRBJ2-1; 10 nucleotides line up with TRBD2. Germline V gene sequence: CDR1 SGHVS, CDR2 FQNEAQ. After removal of 4 bases from V and 4 bases from J, the junction contained 7 bases not matched to a gene. The CDR3 has 16 amino acids.

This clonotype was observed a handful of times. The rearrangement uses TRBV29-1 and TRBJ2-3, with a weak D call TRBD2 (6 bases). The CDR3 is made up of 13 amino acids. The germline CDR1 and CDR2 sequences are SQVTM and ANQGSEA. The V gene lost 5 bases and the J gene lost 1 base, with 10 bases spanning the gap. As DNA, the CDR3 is TGCAGCGTTAGTCCTAGCGGCACAGATACGCAGTATTTT. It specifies CSVSPSGTDTQYF.

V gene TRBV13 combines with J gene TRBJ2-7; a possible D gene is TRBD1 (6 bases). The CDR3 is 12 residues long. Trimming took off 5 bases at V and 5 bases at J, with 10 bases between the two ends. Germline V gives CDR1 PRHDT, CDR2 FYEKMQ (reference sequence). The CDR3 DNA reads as TGTGCCAGCAGCCCGGGACACCACGAGCAGTACTTC. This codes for CASSPGHHEQYF.

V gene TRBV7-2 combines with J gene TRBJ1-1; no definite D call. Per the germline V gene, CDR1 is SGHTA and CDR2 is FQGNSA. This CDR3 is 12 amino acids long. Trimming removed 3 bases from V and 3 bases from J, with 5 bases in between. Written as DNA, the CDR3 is TGTGCCAGCAGCTTTGGGGACACTGAAGCTTTCTTT. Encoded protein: CASSFGDTEAFF.

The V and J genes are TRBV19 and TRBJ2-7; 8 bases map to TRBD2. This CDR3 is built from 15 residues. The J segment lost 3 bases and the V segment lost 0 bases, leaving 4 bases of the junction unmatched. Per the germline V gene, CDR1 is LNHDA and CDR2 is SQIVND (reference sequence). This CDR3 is CASSIEAGENYEQYF. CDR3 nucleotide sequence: TGTGCCAGTAGTATAGAAGCGGGAGAAAACTACGAGCAGTACTTC.

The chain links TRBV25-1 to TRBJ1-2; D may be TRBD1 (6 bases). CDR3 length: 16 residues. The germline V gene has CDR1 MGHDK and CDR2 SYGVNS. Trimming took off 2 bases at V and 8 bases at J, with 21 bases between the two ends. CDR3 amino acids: CASSEGGRGGPRGYTF. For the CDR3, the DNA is TGTGCCAGCAGTGAAGGGGGGCGTGGGGGGCCACGAGGCTACACCTTC.

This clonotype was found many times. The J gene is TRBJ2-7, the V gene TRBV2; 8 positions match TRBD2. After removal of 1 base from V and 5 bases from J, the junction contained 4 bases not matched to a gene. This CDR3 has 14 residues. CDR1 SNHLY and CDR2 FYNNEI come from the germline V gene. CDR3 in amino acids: CASSEEGAGDEQYF. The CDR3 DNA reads TGTGCCAGCAGTGAAGAGGGAGCGGGGGACGAGCAGTACTTC.

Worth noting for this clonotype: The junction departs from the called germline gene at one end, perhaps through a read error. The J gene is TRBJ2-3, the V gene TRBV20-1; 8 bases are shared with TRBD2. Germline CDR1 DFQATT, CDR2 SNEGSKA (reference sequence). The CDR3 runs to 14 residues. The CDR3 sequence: CSASPGGGTDTKYF. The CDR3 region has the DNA TGCAGTGCTAGCCCGGGGGGGGGCACAGATACGAAGTATTTT.

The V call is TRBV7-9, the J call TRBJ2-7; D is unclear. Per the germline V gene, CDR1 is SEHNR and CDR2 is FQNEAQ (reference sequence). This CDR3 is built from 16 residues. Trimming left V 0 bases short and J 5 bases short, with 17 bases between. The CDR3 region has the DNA TGTGCCAGCAGCTTAGCGTCCGCAGCCAAGCTCCACGAGCAGTACTTC. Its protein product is CASSLASAAKLHEQYF.

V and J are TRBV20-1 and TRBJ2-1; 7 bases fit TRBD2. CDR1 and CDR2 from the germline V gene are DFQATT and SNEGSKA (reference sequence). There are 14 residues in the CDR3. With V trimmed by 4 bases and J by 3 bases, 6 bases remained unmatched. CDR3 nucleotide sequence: TGCAGTGCTACTCGGGGAGGGGACTACAATGAGCAGTTCTTC. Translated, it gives CSATRGGDYNEQFF.

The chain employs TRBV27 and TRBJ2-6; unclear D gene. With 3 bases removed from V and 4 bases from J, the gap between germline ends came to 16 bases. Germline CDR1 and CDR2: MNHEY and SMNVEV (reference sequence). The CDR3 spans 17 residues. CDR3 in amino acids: CASSFRRASEGANVLTF. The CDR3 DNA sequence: TGTGCCAGCAGTTTCCGCCGGGCCTCGGAAGGGGCCAACGTCCTGACTTTC.

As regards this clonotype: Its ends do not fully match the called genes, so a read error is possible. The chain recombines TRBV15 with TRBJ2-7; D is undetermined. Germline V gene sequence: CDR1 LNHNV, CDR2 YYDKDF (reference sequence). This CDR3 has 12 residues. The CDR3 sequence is CTTSSPSGEQYF. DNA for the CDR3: TGTACCACCAGCAGTCCCTCCGGCGAGCAGTACTTC. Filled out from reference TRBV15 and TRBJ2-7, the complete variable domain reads DAMVIQNPRYQVTQFGKPVTLSCSQTLNHNVMYWYQQKSSQAPKLLFHYYDKDFNNEADTPDNFQSRRPNTSFCFLDIRSPGLGDTAMYLCTTSSPSGEQYFGPGTRLTVT.

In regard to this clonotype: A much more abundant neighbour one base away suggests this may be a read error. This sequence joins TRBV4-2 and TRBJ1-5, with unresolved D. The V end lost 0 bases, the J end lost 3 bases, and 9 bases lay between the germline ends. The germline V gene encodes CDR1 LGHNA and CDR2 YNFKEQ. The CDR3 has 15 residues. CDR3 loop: CASSQDQDDNQPQHF. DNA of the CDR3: TGTGCCAGCAGCCAAGATCAGGACGACAATCAGCCCCAGCATTTT.

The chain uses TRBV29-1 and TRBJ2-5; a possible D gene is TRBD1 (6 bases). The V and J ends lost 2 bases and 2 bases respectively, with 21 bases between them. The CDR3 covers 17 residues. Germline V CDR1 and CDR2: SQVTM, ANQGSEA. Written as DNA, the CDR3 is TGCAGCGTTGAATCGGCTTCAGGATCGGACAGTCAAGAGACCCAGTACTTC. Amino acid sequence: CSVESASGSDSQETQYF. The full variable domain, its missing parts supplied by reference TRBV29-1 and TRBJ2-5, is SAVISQKPSRDICQRGTSLTIQCQVDSQVTMMFWYRQQPGQSLTLIATANQGSEATYESGFVIDKFPISRPNLTFSTLTVSNMSPEDSSIYLCSVESASGSDSQETQYFGPGTRLLVL.

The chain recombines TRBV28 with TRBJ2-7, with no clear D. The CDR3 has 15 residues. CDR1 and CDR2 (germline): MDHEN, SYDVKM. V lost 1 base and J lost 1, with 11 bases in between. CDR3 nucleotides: TGTGCCAGCAGTTTATCCCCAGGTTTTTCCTACGAGCAGTACTTC. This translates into CASSLSPGFSYEQYF.

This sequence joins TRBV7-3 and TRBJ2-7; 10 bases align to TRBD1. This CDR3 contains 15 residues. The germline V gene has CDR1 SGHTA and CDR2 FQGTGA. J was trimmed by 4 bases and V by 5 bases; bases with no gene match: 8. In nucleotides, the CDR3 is TGTGCCAGCAGCCTCCAGGGACAGGGGCTTTACGAGCAGTACTTC. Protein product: CASSLQGQGLYEQYF.

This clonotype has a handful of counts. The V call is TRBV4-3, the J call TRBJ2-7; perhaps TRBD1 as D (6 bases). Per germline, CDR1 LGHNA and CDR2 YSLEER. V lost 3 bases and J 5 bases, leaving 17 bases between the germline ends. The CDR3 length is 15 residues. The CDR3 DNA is TGCGCCAGCAGCCAGGGATTATTAACAGGGAACGAGCAGTACTTC. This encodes CASSQGLLTGNEQYF.

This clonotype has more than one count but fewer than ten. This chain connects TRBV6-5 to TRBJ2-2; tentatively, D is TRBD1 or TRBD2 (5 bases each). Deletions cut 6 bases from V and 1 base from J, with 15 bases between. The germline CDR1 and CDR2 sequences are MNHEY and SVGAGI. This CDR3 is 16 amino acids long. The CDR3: CASSPAEGWNTGELFF. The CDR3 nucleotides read TGTGCCAGCAGCCCCGCCGAGGGGTGGAACACCGGGGAGCTGTTTTTT.

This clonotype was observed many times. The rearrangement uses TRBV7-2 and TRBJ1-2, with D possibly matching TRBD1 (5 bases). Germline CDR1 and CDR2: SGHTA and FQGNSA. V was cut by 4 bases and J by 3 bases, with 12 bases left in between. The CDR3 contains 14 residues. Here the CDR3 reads CASSSDGGDYGYTF. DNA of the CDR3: TGTGCCAGCAGCTCGGACGGAGGGGACTATGGCTACACCTTC.

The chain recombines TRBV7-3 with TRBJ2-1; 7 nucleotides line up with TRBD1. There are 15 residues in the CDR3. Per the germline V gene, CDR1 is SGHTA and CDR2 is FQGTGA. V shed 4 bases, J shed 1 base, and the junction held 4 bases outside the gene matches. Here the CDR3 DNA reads TGTGCCAGCAGCTACCGACAGGGATCCTACAATGAGCAGTTCTTC. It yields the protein CASSYRQGSYNEQFF.

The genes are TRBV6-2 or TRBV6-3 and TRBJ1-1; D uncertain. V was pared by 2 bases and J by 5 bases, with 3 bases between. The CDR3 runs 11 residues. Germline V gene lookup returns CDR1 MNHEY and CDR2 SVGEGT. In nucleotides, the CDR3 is TGTGCCAGCAGTTACCGAACTGAAGCTTTCTTT. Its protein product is CASSYRTEAFF.